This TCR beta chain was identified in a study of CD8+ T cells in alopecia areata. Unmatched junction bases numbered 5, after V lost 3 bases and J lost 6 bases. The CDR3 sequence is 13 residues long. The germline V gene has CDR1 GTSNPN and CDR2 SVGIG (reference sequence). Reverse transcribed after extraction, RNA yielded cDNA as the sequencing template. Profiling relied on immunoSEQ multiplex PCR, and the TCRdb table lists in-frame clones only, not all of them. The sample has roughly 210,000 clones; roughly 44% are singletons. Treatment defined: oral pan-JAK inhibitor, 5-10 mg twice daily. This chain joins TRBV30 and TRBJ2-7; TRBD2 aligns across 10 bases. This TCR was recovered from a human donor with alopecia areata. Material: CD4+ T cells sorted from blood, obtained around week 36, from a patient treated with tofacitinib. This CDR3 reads CAWRSGRAPEQYF. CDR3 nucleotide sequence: TGTGCCTGGAGGAGCGGGAGGGCCCCCGAGCAGTACTTC.